This T cell receptor (beta chain) was recorded in a study of CD8 T cells in ankylosing spondylitis. Study-wide points: According to the report, clones linked to the disease were significantly enriched in matched synovial fluid samples taken from ankylosing spondylitis patients.

TCRdb reprocessed the 5' RACE reads with MiXCR, giving one entry per CDR3 protein. The sample consists of roughly 160,000 distinct CDR3 sequences, roughly 11% of them appearing once. Trimming at V came to 2 bases and at J to 6 bases, leaving 9 bases not matched to a gene. The CDR3 is 15 amino acids. The germline gives CDR1 ENHRY, CDR2 SYGVKD. This clonotype was counted between two and nine times. What it recognizes is unknown. This chain uses TRBV10-3 with TRBJ2-7, with 8 bases fitting TRBD2. Sequenced: blood, either unsorted or a sorted T cell fraction (not recorded which). This TCR was sampled from a male donor with ankylosing spondylitis or in good health (not recorded which). The CDR3 spells CAISETKDSGAEQYF. The CDR3 DNA sequence: TGTGCCATCAGTGAGACTAAGGATAGCGGGGCCGAGCAGTACTTC.